The clone carrying this T cell receptor beta chain has at least ten counts. This sample stems from a study of regulatory T cells in long-lasting Graves disease. Germline V gene lookup returns CDR1 LGHDT and CDR2 YNNKEL (reference sequence). The CDR3 runs to 14 residues. The ends were cut back, 4 bases at V and 2 bases at J, with 11 bases in the middle. Library construction for TCR beta used iRepertoire HTBI primers and Arm-PCR of CDR3 regions. TCRdb fed the multiplex PCR reads into MiXCR, producing one record per CDR3 protein. The data contain roughly 560,000 distinct CDR3 sequences, around 12% of them singletons. Time point of the sample: newly diagnosed GD, antithyroid drugs for less than 3 months. PBMC-extracted RNA yielded the TCR library. The same specimen was also included in a second study, on T cells in Graves' hyperthyroidism and ophthalmopathy.

The chain recombines TRBV3-1 with TRBJ2-5; D not resolved. This TCR derives from a young woman with Graves disease. The input for sequencing was peripheral blood mononuclear cells (PBMCs), taken at new diagnosis, from a patient treated with antithyroid drugs. CDR3 loop: CASSPHLGQETQYF. Written as DNA, the CDR3 is TGTGCCAGCAGCCCCCACCTGGGACAAGAGACCCAGTACTTC.